These 16 T cell receptor beta chains came from one sample sequenced in a study of T cells in Graves' hyperthyroidism and ophthalmopathy. Using RNA transcripts as the source, TCR beta CDR3 regions were amplified. The HTBI primer set drove a first-round RT-PCR of the TCR CDR3. In TCRdb, the multiplex PCR reads were re-called with MiXCR into one record per CDR3 protein. The repertoire holds roughly 700,000 distinct CDR3 sequences, with 35% as singletons. The sample comprised blood. The source of these receptors is a woman in her forties with Graves' hyperthyroidism.

This clonotype was observed a few times. The chain carries TRBV9 and TRBJ1-1, with unresolved D. Germline lookup yields CDR1 SGDLS and CDR2 YYNGEE. With 0 bases removed from V and 0 bases from J, the gap between germline ends came to 9 bases. The CDR3 contains 15 residues. The CDR3 loop is CASSVVPLMNTEAFF. The CDR3 DNA follows: TGTGCCAGCAGCGTAGTCCCTCTGATGAACACTGAAGCTTTCTTT.

This rearrangement joins TRBV29-1 to TRBJ2-6, with D perhaps matching TRBD1 (7 bases). The germline gives CDR1 SQVTM, CDR2 ANQGSEA. The length of the CDR3 is 18 residues. Trimming took 3 bases from V and 0 from J, leaving 18 bases between them. The CDR3 region has the DNA TGCAGCGTTGACGACGGGGGCAGGGGGAACTCTGGGGCCAACGTCCTGACTTTC. Its protein product is CSVDDGGRGNSGANVLTF. Full variable domain (remainder filled in from reference TRBV29-1 and TRBJ2-6): SAVISQKPSRDICQRGTSLTIQCQVDSQVTMMFWYRQQPGQSLTLIATANQGSEATYESGFVIDKFPISRPNLTFSTLTVSNMSPEDSSIYLCSVDDGGRGNSGANVLTFGAGSRLTVL.

V is TRBV10-3 and J is TRBJ2-3; 10 nucleotides match TRBD2. Losses at the gene ends were 10 bases for V and 3 bases for J; bases not matched to a gene: 10. CDR1 is ENHRY, CDR2 SYGVKD, per germline. The CDR3 extends over 15 amino acids. The CDR3 DNA reads as TGTGCCAGCAGCCCCCTACTAGCGGGAACAGATACGCAGTATTTT. This sequence encodes CASSPLLAGTDTQYF.

This clonotype was recorded many times. The gene calls are TRBV20-1 and TRBJ2-7; the D gene is possibly TRBD1 (6 bases). Trimming took 6 bases from V and 0 from J, leaving 15 bases between them. Germline values: CDR1 DFQATT, CDR2 SNEGSKA (reference sequence). This CDR3 comprises 14 residues. The CDR3 DNA reads as TGCAGTGCCCAGGACAGTTCCTCCTCCTACGAGCAGTACTTC. Protein sequence: CSAQDSSSSYEQYF.

The sample holds a few counts of this clonotype. V and J are TRBV5-8 and TRBJ1-2; the D is unclear. Germline CDR1 is SGHTS and CDR2 is YDEGEE. The CDR3 has 15 residues. V lost 1 base and J 2 bases, leaving 12 bases between the germline ends. CDR3 in DNA: TGTGCCAGCAGCTTGATCTCTGGGGTCAACTATGGCTACACCTTC. This gives the protein CASSLISGVNYGYTF.

This clonotype occurred many times. The rearrangement joins TRBV6-4 to TRBJ1-1; D is undetermined. With 6 bases removed from V and 1 base from J, the gap between germline ends came to 9 bases. The CDR3 totals 13 residues. In germline, CDR1 is MRHNA, CDR2 SNTAGT. The CDR3 DNA reads as TGTGCCAGCAGGGACCACAGGAACACTGAAGCTTTCTTT. Residues: CASRDHRNTEAFF.

This chain uses TRBV19 with TRBJ2-7; D remains ambiguous. With 3 bases removed from V and 3 bases from J, the gap between germline ends came to 6 bases. This CDR3 contains 12 residues. Germline V gene data show CDR1 as LNHDA and CDR2 as SQIVND (reference sequence). CDR3 nucleotides: TGTGCCAGTAGTATTCCCGGCTACGAGCAGTACTTC. Its translation is CASSIPGYEQYF. Together with reference TRBV19 and TRBJ2-7, the CDR3 gives the full variable domain: DGGITQSPKYLFRKEGQNVTLSCEQNLNHDAMYWYRQDPGQGLRLIYYSQIVNDFQKGDIAEGYSVSREKKESFPLTVTSAQKNPTAFYLCASSIPGYEQYFGPGTRLTVT.

The chain combines TRBV6-1 with TRBJ1-1; D perhaps matches TRBD1 (6 bases). Trimming removed 8 bases at V and 4 bases at J, with 23 bases between. Germline loops: CDR1 MNHNS, CDR2 SASEGT. This CDR3 comprises 16 residues. CDR3 in DNA: TGTGCCAGCCGGCTATTGGGGGGCGAAGGGGGCACTGAAGCTTTCTTT. Residues: CASRLLGGEGGTEAFF.

The DNA for the CDR3 is TGCAGTGCCGCTGACAGGCCTAGCTATGGCTACACCTTC. This codes for CSAADRPSYGYTF. The chain combines TRBV20-1 with TRBJ1-2; a possible D gene is TRBD1 (6 bases). Germline values: CDR1 DFQATT, CDR2 SNEGSKA (reference sequence). The CDR3 sequence is 13 residues long. The V and J ends lost 6 bases and 4 bases respectively, with 15 bases between them.

This clonotype was observed many times. This rearrangement joins TRBV7-2 to TRBJ2-7, with D perhaps given as TRBD1 or TRBD2 (5 bases each). With 5 bases removed from V and 7 bases from J, the gap between germline ends came to 18 bases. CDR3 length: 14 amino acids. Germline assignment: CDR1 SGHTA and CDR2 FQGNSA. The CDR3 loop is CASSTPGRTHEQYF. CDR3 nucleotides: TGTGCCAGCAGCACCCCGGGACGGACACATGAGCAGTACTTC.

This clonotype was counted at least ten times. The chain carries TRBV12-3 or TRBV12-4 and TRBJ2-2; a possible D gene is TRBD1 (5 bases). Deletions cut 3 bases from V and 6 bases from J, with 11 bases between. The CDR3 has 14 amino acids. The CDR3 DNA follows: TGTGCCAGCAGTTTTCAGGGAACGGCCGGGGAGCTGTTTTTT. This codes for CASSFQGTAGELFF.

The sample holds a few counts of this clonotype. This chain uses TRBV30 with TRBJ2-5; 8 bases fit TRBD1. Trimming cost V 2 bases and J 5 bases; bases outside gene matches: 4. This CDR3 contains 13 residues. Per the germline V gene, CDR1 is GTSNPN and CDR2 is SVGIG (reference sequence). The CDR3 DNA follows: TGTGCCTGGAGTTCGACAGGGGTGGAGACCCAGTACTTC. Translation gives CAWSSTGVETQYF.

This clonotype was found once. CDR3: CASSDERGAQETQYF. DNA of the CDR3: TGCGCCAGCAGTGATGAGCGGGGGGCCCAGGAGACCCAGTACTTC. The chain employs TRBV10-1 and TRBJ2-5, with 9 bases fitting TRBD2. This CDR3 contains 15 residues. With 3 bases clipped from V and 5 bases from J, the junction kept 7 bases outside the gene matches. CDR1 and CDR2 from the germline V gene are WNHNN and SYGVQD (reference sequence).

This clonotype was counted ten times or more. The V call is TRBV19, the J call TRBJ1-2; a possible D gene is TRBD1 (5 bases). CDR1 and CDR2 from the germline V gene are LNHDA and SQIVND (reference sequence). The V gene lost 6 bases and the J gene lost 3 bases, with 14 bases spanning the gap. This CDR3 has 14 residues. As DNA, the CDR3 is TGTGCCAGTAGATTCCGGGGCGATTACTATGGCTACACCTTC. Amino acid sequence: CASRFRGDYYGYTF. The complete variable domain, with remaining parts taken from reference TRBV19 and TRBJ1-2, reads DGGITQSPKYLFRKEGQNVTLSCEQNLNHDAMYWYRQDPGQGLRLIYYSQIVNDFQKGDIAEGYSVSREKKESFPLTVTSAQKNPTAFYLCASRFRGDYYGYTFGSGTRLTVV.

The V gene is TRBV7-8, the J gene TRBJ1-6; D gene ambiguous. CDR3 size: 15 residues. V shed 3 bases and J shed 13 bases, with 19 bases lying between them. Germline lookup yields CDR1 SGHVS and CDR2 FQNEAQ. CDR3: CASSFSGSPNQPLHF. The DNA of the CDR3 is TGTGCCAGCAGCTTTAGCGGCAGTCCGAATCAGCCCCTCCACTTT.

This clonotype appeared many times. The gene calls are TRBV20-1 and TRBJ2-7; TRBD2 agrees at 12 bases. Looked up from germline, CDR1 is DFQATT and CDR2 is SNEGSKA (reference sequence). This CDR3 comprises 16 residues. V shed 3 bases, J shed 3 bases, and the junction held 9 bases outside the gene matches. The CDR3 sequence: CSASTSGGIGVYEQYF. CDR3 nucleotide sequence: TGCAGTGCTAGTACTAGCGGGGGGATTGGTGTCTACGAGCAGTACTTC.